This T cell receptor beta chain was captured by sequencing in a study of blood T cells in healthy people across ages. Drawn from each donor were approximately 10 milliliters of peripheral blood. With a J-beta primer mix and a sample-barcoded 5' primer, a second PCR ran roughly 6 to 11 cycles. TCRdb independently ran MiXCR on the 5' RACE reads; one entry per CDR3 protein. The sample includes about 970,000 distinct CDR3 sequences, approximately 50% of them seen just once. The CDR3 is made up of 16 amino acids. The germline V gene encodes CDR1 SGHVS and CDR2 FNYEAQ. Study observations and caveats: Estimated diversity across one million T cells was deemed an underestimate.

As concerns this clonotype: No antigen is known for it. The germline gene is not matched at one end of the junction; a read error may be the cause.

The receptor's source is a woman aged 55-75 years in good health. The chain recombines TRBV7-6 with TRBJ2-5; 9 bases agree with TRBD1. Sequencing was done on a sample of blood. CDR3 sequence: CACRNTGTGHQETQYF. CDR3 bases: TGTGCCTGCAGAAACACCGGGACAGGGCACCAAGAGACCCAGTACTTC.